The 3 T cell receptor beta chains presented below share a single source sample, sequenced in a study of blood T cell repertoires in COVID-19. Repertoires were generated with immunoSEQ multiplex PCR, while TCRdb's copy carries only in-frame clones and drops some. The repertoire holds roughly 220,000 clones, with approximately 86% as singletons. Specimen: PBMCs or T cells enriched from blood (not recorded which). The receptors here all came from a woman aged 35 to 49 with acute COVID-19.

This clone was observed a single time. The J gene is TRBJ2-2, the V gene TRBV5-1; D call uncertain. V lost 7 bases to trimming and J lost 2 bases, with 12 bases between them. Germline V gene lookup returns CDR1 SGHRS and CDR2 YFSETQ. The CDR3 has 14 residues. DNA of the CDR3: TGCGCCAGCCTATCAGGCACTAACACCGGGGAGCTGTTTTTT. It is translated as CASLSGTNTGELFF. Drawing the rest from reference TRBV5-1 and TRBJ2-2, the complete variable domain is KAGVTQTPRYLIKTRGQQVTLSCSPISGHRSVSWYQQTPGQGLQFLFEYFSETQRNKGNFPGRFSGRQFSNSRSEMNVSTLELGDSALYLCASLSGTNTGELFFGEGSRLTVL.

V is TRBV27 and J is TRBJ1-5; D is uncertain. Germline V gives CDR1 MNHEY, CDR2 SMNVEV (reference sequence). The CDR3 length is 14 residues. The V and J ends lost 3 bases and 0 bases respectively, with 6 bases between them. The CDR3 bases are TGTGCCAGCAGTTTGGGCTATAGCAATCAGCCCCAGCATTTT. This sequence encodes CASSLGYSNQPQHF.

The V gene is TRBV11-2, the J gene TRBJ2-4, with a possible D match to TRBD1 (6 bases). V was shortened by 5 bases and J by 8 bases, with 19 bases between the two germline ends. This CDR3 region has 15 residues. Germline V gene data show CDR1 as SGHAT and CDR2 as FQNNGV. In DNA, the CDR3 is TGTGCCAGCAGCCGGGCCCAGGGGATATTGGACATTCAGTACTTC. This sequence encodes CASSRAQGILDIQYF.